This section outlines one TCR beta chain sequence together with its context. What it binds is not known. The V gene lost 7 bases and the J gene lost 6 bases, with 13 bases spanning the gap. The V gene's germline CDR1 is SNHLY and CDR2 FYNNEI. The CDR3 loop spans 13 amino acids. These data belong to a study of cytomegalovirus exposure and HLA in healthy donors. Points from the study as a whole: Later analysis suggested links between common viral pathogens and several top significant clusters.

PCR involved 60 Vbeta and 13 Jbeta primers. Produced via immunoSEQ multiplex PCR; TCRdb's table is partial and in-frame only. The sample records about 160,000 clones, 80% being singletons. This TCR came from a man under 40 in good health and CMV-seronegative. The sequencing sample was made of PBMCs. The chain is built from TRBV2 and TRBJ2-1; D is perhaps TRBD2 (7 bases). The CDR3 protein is CASKGGESNEQFF. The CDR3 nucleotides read TGTGCCAGCAAGGGGGGGGAGAGCAATGAGCAGTTCTTC.